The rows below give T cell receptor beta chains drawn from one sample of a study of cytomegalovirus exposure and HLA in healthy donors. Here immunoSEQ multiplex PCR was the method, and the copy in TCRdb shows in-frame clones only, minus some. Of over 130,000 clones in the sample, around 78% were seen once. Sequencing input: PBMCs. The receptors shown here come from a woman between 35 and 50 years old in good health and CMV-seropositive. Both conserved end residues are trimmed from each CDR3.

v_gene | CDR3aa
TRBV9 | ASSVGGSTGELF
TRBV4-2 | ASSRRLAKDYNEQF
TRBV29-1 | SVGGRGRNTEAF
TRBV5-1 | ASSFELAREVNEQF
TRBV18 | ASSPLQGYNEQF
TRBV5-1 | ASSPSGTGFEQY
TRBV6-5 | ASSPSADGYEQF
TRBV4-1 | ASSQDRGNTEAF
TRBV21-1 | ASSKSGALADTQY
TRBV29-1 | SVGRGPEQY
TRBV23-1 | ASSQKKDRVSGEQF
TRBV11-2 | ASSSSARDVSYGYT
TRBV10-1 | ATGGPTDTQY
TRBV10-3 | AISESRGTGGSGNPYNEQF
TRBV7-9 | ASSPAKRNEQF
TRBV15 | ATGGTLAAYEQY
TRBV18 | ASSASRSSGANVLT
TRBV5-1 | ASSLIGGNQETQY
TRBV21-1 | ASRNPRQGGGDTQY
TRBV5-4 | ASSQTGSIETQY
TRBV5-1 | ASSLGGAGANVLT
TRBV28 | ASSTLAVSTDTQY
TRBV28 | ASSVPGGEYGYT
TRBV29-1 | SVIPFSGGYT
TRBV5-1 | ASRPTGVYNEQF
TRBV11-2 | ASSASQGAHGNTIY
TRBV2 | ASTPGQGRWEKLF
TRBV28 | ASSTRQGAMGQY
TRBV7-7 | ASSLAANTEAF
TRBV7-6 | ASSLMAQIQETQY
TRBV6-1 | ASSGLGGETQY
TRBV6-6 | ASTLGGRAEAF
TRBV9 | ASSFQAGTQETQY
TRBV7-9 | ASSSEGSETQY
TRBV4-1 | ASSQEERPREQY
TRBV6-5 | ASRKRVSYEQY
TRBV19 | ASSIDLENQPQH
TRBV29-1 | SVGDRGYGYT
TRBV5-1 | ASSLDAETQY
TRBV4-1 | ASSDRLAGEEENEQF
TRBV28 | ASSLMPGLSEAF
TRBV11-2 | ASSLGDSGMNNEQF
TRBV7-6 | ASSLAGRFPGELF
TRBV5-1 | ASSLVGLASGELF
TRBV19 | ASSIRGGEVNYGYT
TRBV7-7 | ASSFGLASYNEQF
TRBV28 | ASSSTGMNTGELF
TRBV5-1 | ASSLAWTDQETQY
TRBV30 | ASAGTGIFNGYT
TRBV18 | ASSPTGEAYGYT
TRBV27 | ASSLTGSKGGYT
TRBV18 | ASSPFGTDNTGELF
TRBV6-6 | ASSYIGDTQY
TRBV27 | ASSFLNNEQF
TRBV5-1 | ASSSLGGGEKLF